This T cell receptor (beta chain) was sequenced during a study of cytomegalovirus exposure and HLA in healthy donors. Findings and caveats of the study: A later look showed TCR association rates differing by HLA locus, highest for DRB1 and lowest for HLA-C. Later, an analysis found that common viral pathogens appeared to be linked with several of the most significant clusters.

Of note for this clone: Its antigen remains unidentified.

From germline, CDR1 is SGDLS and CDR2 YYNGEE. After removal of 4 bases from V and 7 bases from J, the junction contained 9 bases not matched to a gene. The CDR3 is 15 residues long. The PCR contained 60 Vbeta and 13 Jbeta primers. Assay used: immunoSEQ multiplex PCR; TCRdb lists only in-frame clones, some missing. This table holds approximately 130,000 clones, about 61% found once. Sequencing was carried out using PBMCs. The clonotype was recovered from a woman in her thirties or forties in good health and CMV-seronegative. The J gene is TRBJ1-5, the V gene TRBV9; 9 bases line up with TRBD1. The CDR3 region has the DNA TGTGCCAGCAGCCCGACCGGGACAGGGTTACAGCCCCAGCATTTT. Amino acids: CASSPTGTGLQPQHF.